A single sample is the source of the 12 T cell receptor beta chains below, sequenced in a study of blood T cell repertoires in COVID-19. Using immunoSEQ multiplex PCR, the repertoire was profiled, and TCRdb retains in-frame clones only, with some absent. This sample has about 20,000 clones, with about 90% found just once. Sequencing was done on a sample of peripheral blood. These receptor sequences come from a human donor in a cohort sampled during active COVID-19.

This chain links TRBV29-1 with TRBJ1-2, with 7 bases fitting TRBD1. Germline assignment: CDR1 SQVTM and CDR2 ANQGSEA. The CDR3 is made up of 13 amino acids. V lost 4 bases to trimming and J lost 8 bases; unmatched junction nucleotides: 10. The CDR3 is CSVGDSERYGYTF. In DNA, the CDR3 is TGCAGCGTTGGGGACAGTGAAAGGTACGGCTACACCTTC.

This chain uses TRBV30 with TRBJ1-1, with a tentative D call TRBD1 (5 bases). V gave up 3 bases and J gave up 9 bases, with 17 bases separating them. Germline lookup yields CDR1 GTSNPN and CDR2 SVGIG (reference sequence). The CDR3 runs 13 residues. CDR3 DNA: TGTGCCTGGAGCCCCGGGGGTCCTGGTCAAGCTTTCTTT. Protein sequence: CAWSPGGPGQAFF.

The chain uses TRBV18 and TRBJ2-1, with 10 bases fitting TRBD2. The CDR3 has 18 amino acids. From germline, CDR1 is KGHSH and CDR2 LQKENI. V shed 2 bases, J shed 3 bases, and the junction held 10 bases outside the gene matches. CDR3 DNA: TGTGCCAGCTCACCATTCACCGGACTAGCGGTTCTCTACAATGAGCAGTTCTTC. As protein: CASSPFTGLAVLYNEQFF.

V and J are TRBV24-1 and TRBJ2-1; D gene ambiguous. This CDR3 has 15 amino acids. The V and J ends lost 3 bases and 1 base respectively, with 9 bases between them. Germline V gives CDR1 KGHDR, CDR2 SFDVKD. CDR3 region: CATSDPLTSYNEQFF. DNA of the CDR3: TGTGCCACCAGTGATCCACTGACTTCCTACAATGAGCAGTTCTTC.

The chain carries TRBV9 and TRBJ2-2; D may be TRBD1 (5 bases). Trimming pared 2 bases from V and 4 bases from J, leaving 12 bases between. Germline lookup yields CDR1 SGDLS and CDR2 YYNGEE. The CDR3 extends over 15 amino acids. CDR3 bases: TGTGCCAGCAGCGTTGGGGCTTCGGGCACCGGGGAGCTGTTTTTT. Encoded protein: CASSVGASGTGELFF.

J is TRBJ1-2 and V is TRBV7-3; D not certain. CDR1 SGHTA and CDR2 FQGTGA come from the germline V gene. The CDR3 contains 12 residues. The V and J ends lost 1 base and 7 bases respectively, with 7 bases between them. CDR3 sequence reads: CASSLRFGGYTF. CDR3 in DNA: TGTGCCAGCAGCTTAAGGTTCGGTGGCTACACCTTC.

This clone was seen only a few times. This sequence joins TRBV28 and TRBJ1-6, with D perhaps TRBD1 (5 bases). The CDR3 is 14 residues long. V was pared by 7 bases and J by 8 bases, with 15 bases between. The germline gives CDR1 MDHEN, CDR2 SYDVKM. The DNA of the CDR3 is TGTGCCAGCACGCGGATGGAAGGGGATTCACCCCTCCACTTT. Residues: CASTRMEGDSPLHF.

The rearrangement links TRBV5-6 to TRBJ2-2; 14 bases agree with TRBD2. V lost 5 bases to trimming and J lost 8 bases; unmatched junction nucleotides: 8. The CDR3 length is 16 residues. Per germline, CDR1 SGHDT and CDR2 YYEEEE. In DNA, the CDR3 is TGTGCCAGCAGACCCCGGACTAGCGGGAGGAAAGGGGAGCTGTTTTTT. This encodes CASRPRTSGRKGELFF.

J is TRBJ1-5 and V is TRBV6-4; D not resolved. The germline V and J ends were trimmed by 5 bases and 2 bases, with 13 bases remaining between them. Germline V CDR1 and CDR2: MRHNA, SNTAGT. The CDR3 length is 15 residues. The CDR3 region is CASSLLGVGNQPQHF. CDR3 coding DNA: TGTGCCAGCAGTCTTTTAGGAGTGGGCAATCAGCCCCAGCATTTT.

The chain carries TRBV6-5 and TRBJ1-2; D may be TRBD1 (6 bases). This CDR3 is built from 13 residues. Germline CDR1 reads MNHEY; CDR2 reads SVGAGI. V was shortened by 4 bases and J by 9 bases, with 15 bases between the two germline ends. Here the CDR3 reads CASSSDSTIRYTF. The CDR3 coding sequence is TGTGCCAGCAGTTCGGACAGCACTATCCGCTACACCTTC.

The chain joins TRBV13 to TRBJ2-5; 12 bases match TRBD2. The junction had 12 bases not matched to a gene; V was cut back by 5 bases and J by 5 bases. From germline, CDR1 is PRHDT and CDR2 FYEKMQ (reference sequence). CDR3 length: 17 residues. The CDR3 DNA sequence: TGTGCCAGCAGCCATACTAGCGGGAGGTTTAGGTCGGAGACCCAGTACTTC. Translated, it gives CASSHTSGRFRSETQYF.

This clone was observed once. V gene TRBV7-2 combines with J gene TRBJ1-2; the D gene is possibly TRBD1 (6 bases). The length of the CDR3 is 13 residues. V lost 8 bases and J lost 6, with 16 bases in between. Looked up from germline, CDR1 is SGHTA and CDR2 is FQGNSA. CDR3 region: CASGRRGRDGYTF. The CDR3 nucleotides are TGTGCCAGCGGGCGGCGGGGGCGCGATGGCTACACCTTC.